The clone carrying this T cell receptor (beta chain) was found many times. Its antigen is undetermined. These data originate in a study of T cells in Graves' hyperthyroidism and ophthalmopathy. TCR beta CDR3 regions were amplified from RNA transcripts. Carried out on the TCR CDR3, a first-round RT-PCR used the HTBI primer set. Each CDR3 protein is one row after TCRdb ran MiXCR on the multiplex PCR reads. The sample comprises some 250,000 distinct CDR3 sequences, more than 14% of which are singletons, and about an eighth rests with the top ten. The CDR3 has 18 amino acids. Looked up from germline, CDR1 is MDHEN and CDR2 is SYDVKM. With 3 bases removed from V and 3 bases from J, the gap between germline ends came to 21 bases. Study-wide findings and caveats: Expanded thyroid clonotypes (above 0.001) were mostly also found in blood.

V and J are TRBV28 and TRBJ2-1, with TRBD2 as a possible D gene (6 bases). Sequenced input: blood. This TCR was sampled from a woman aged 40 to 50 with Graves' hyperthyroidism that later progressed to Graves' ophthalmopathy. The CDR3 here is CASSFWVSGTLNYNEQFF. CDR3 bases: TGTGCCAGCAGTTTTTGGGTCTCCGGGACTCTCAACTACAATGAGCAGTTCTTC.